One and the same sample provided the 10 T cell receptor beta chains below, sequenced in a study of beta chain features in type 1 diabetes. Sequencing targeted expressed TCRB transcripts, as all isolated RNA had been reverse transcribed. Sequenced by immunoSEQ multiplex PCR; TCRdb stores in-frame clones only, minus some. The sample holds roughly 300,000 clones; 6.5% to 10% are singletons and the top ten take 0.44%. Material: central memory CD4+ T cells from blood. Receptors originate from a woman aged 18 to 35 in good health.

On this clone: The sample contains more than one DNA sequence encoding this CDR3. V and J are TRBV19 and TRBJ2-7; tentatively, D is TRBD1 (6 bases). This CDR3 comprises 13 residues. CDR1 is LNHDA and CDR2 is SQIVND in the germline V gene (reference sequence). V lost 2 bases, J lost 1 base, and 6 bases lay in between. The CDR3 is CASSIQGSYEQYF. The CDR3 bases are TGTGCCAGTAGTATACAGGGGTCCTACGAGCAGTACTTC.

The V call is TRBV2, the J call TRBJ1-4; TRBD1 matches at 7 bases. V dropped 2 bases and J dropped 7; count of bases not matched to a gene: 10. The V gene's germline CDR1 is SNHLY and CDR2 FYNNEI. This CDR3 is 16 amino acids long. CDR3 DNA: TGTGCCAGCAGTGAAATGGGAGGGACAGTCGGTGAAAAACTGTTTTTT. Its translation: CASSEMGGTVGEKLFF.

A few counts support this clone. CDR3 nucleotide sequence: TGTGCCAGCAGCCAAGGGGACTTAACCAGCACAGATACGCAGTATTTT. This translates into CASSQGDLTSTDTQYF. The J gene is TRBJ2-3, the V gene TRBV4-2, with D possibly TRBD2 on 6 matching bases. Trimming shortened V by 1 base and J by 0 bases, and 11 bases separated the two germline ends. Germline V lookup: CDR1 LGHNA, CDR2 YNFKEQ. The CDR3 is 16 residues long.

This clone has only a few counts. V is TRBV30 and J is TRBJ2-7; D uncertain. Looked up from germline, CDR1 is GTSNPN and CDR2 is SVGIG (reference sequence). The CDR3 extends over 14 amino acids. V was clipped by 4 bases and J by 5 bases, with 18 bases between them. CDR3 sequence: CAWTHGQPTDEQYF. In DNA form, the CDR3 reads TGTGCCTGGACTCACGGCCAACCCACCGACGAGCAGTACTTC.

The V call is TRBV5-1, the J call TRBJ1-1, with D possibly being TRBD1 (5 bases). Germline lookup yields CDR1 SGHRS and CDR2 YFSETQ. The CDR3 has 12 amino acids. The V and J ends lost 2 bases and 4 bases respectively, with 6 bases between them. CDR3 amino acids: CASSFQGTEAFF. The CDR3 coding sequence is TGCGCCAGCAGCTTCCAGGGCACTGAAGCTTTCTTT. The complete variable domain, with remaining parts taken from reference TRBV5-1 and TRBJ1-1, reads KAGVTQTPRYLIKTRGQQVTLSCSPISGHRSVSWYQQTPGQGLQFLFEYFSETQRNKGNFPGRFSGRQFSNSRSEMNVSTLELGDSALYLCASSFQGTEAFFGQGTRLTVV.

The chain has TRBV7-9 and TRBJ2-7; a weak D match, TRBD1 (6 bases). The CDR3 sequence is 13 residues long. Germline-derived CDR1 and CDR2 are SEHNR and FQNEAQ (reference sequence). The V end was cut by 8 bases, the J end by 6 bases, with 17 bases between. This CDR3 reads CASVGGRAFEQYF. Written as DNA, the CDR3 is TGTGCCAGCGTAGGGGGACGGGCTTTCGAGCAGTACTTC.

The rearrangement uses TRBV5-1 and TRBJ2-1, with TRBD2 matching over 10 bases. The junction had 5 bases not matched to a gene; V was cut back by 2 bases and J by 6 bases. CDR3 size: 15 residues. The germline CDR1 and CDR2 sequences are SGHRS and YFSETQ. This CDR3 is CASSFWLAGVNEQFF. The CDR3 nucleotides are TGCGCCAGCAGCTTCTGGCTAGCGGGAGTCAATGAGCAGTTCTTC.

As for this clone: This sample includes further DNA sequences coding for the same CDR3. The genes are TRBV28 and TRBJ2-1; TRBD2 matches at 12 bases. The J segment lost 8 bases and the V segment lost 5 bases, leaving 7 bases of the junction unmatched. Germline CDR1 and CDR2: MDHEN and SYDVKM. The CDR3 has 15 residues. The CDR3 nucleotides read TGTGCCAGCAGTCTCCTAGCGGGAGGGCCTTATGAGCAGTTCTTC. Protein product: CASSLLAGGPYEQFF.

The gene calls are TRBV4-2 and TRBJ2-5; the match to TRBD1 covers 7 bases. With 4 bases clipped from V and 5 bases from J, the junction kept 4 bases outside the gene matches. The CDR3 consists of 13 residues. CDR1 is LGHNA and CDR2 is YNFKEQ in the germline V gene. The CDR3 is CASSRDSIETQYF. DNA of the CDR3: TGTGCCAGCAGCCGGGACAGCATCGAGACCCAGTACTTC.

This clone was observed a single time. The chain employs TRBV7-8 and TRBJ2-5, with D hard to call. The V and J ends lost 5 bases and 4 bases respectively, with 11 bases between them. The CDR3 consists of 13 residues. Germline lookup yields CDR1 SGHVS and CDR2 FQNEAQ. The DNA for the CDR3 is TGTGCCAGCAGCATGAGGTATGGAGAGACCCAGTACTTC. As protein: CASSMRYGETQYF.